These 20 T cell receptor beta chains share one sample of origin, sequenced in a study of T cells in women clearing cervical HPV infection. Assay used: immunoSEQ multiplex PCR; TCRdb lists only in-frame clones, some missing. The sample has about 20,000 clones. The material sequenced was blood buffy coat. These receptors originate from a woman aged 18 to 75 with a cervical HPV16 infection that either progressed to CIN3+ or cleared (not recorded which).

To note about this clone: Read sequence stops 3 residues before the CDR3 end, and the germline J gene provides the missing end. The V call is TRBV12-3 or TRBV12-4, the J call TRBJ1-1; D remains unclear. V was shortened by 6 bases and J by 4 bases, with 21 bases between the two germline ends. The CDR3 runs 16 residues. The part of the CDR3 DNA that was read is TGTGCCAGCAGATTCTCCGAAAGGGTGTTGGGCACTGAA. This codes for CASRFSERVLGTE. The full CDR3 reads CASRFSERVLGTEAFF.

The CDR3 reads CASSLARGGYTF. The DNA read from the CDR3 is TGTGCCAGCAGCTTGGCCAGGGGCGGC. J is TRBJ1-2 and V is TRBV5-6; TRBD1 is a possible D gene (6 bases). The CDR3 end is not reached by the read, which stops 3 residues before it; the germline J gene fills it in. Germline V gives CDR1 SGHDT, CDR2 YYEEEE. The CDR3 runs to 12 residues.

Concerning this clone itself: The sequence runs out 3 residues before the end of the CDR3; the remainder is reconstructed from the germline J gene. This chain links TRBV5-4 with TRBJ1-4; D unclear. V was trimmed by 1 base and J by 8 bases, leaving 9 bases between them. There are 13 residues in the CDR3. CDR1 SGHNT and CDR2 YYREEE come from the germline V gene (reference sequence). The sequenced CDR3 bases are TGTGCCAGCAGCTTGCGAAGTAGCGAAAAA. Amino acid sequence: CASSLRSSEK. The full CDR3 protein reads CASSLRSSEKLFF.

On this clone itself: The read ends 3 residues early relative to the CDR3; the germline J gene fills the gap. The chain recombines TRBV28 with TRBJ1-2; 7 bases map to TRBD1. This CDR3 spans 14 amino acids. Germline lookup yields CDR1 MDHEN and CDR2 SYDVKM. The CDR3 sequence is CASSLGQRQRGYTF. The DNA read from the CDR3 is TGTGCCAGCAGTCTGGGACAGAGGCAGCGCGGC.

In the case of this clone: The read stops 3 residues short of the end of the CDR3; the missing end is completed from the germline J gene. The chain joins TRBV2 to TRBJ2-3; 7 bases agree with TRBD1. Germline V gene lookup returns CDR1 SNHLY and CDR2 FYNNEI. The CDR3 totals 14 residues. Trimming removed 5 bases from V and 6 bases from J; junction bases left unmatched: 8. The sequenced part of the CDR3 DNA is TGTGCCAGCAGTCCCGAGGGCAGGGGGGATACG. Translated: CASSPEGRGDT. In full, the CDR3 is CASSPEGRGDTQYF.

As concerns this clone: Sequencing ends 3 residues short of the CDR3 end; the germline J gene provides the rest. V is TRBV23-1 and J is TRBJ1-4; 9 bases line up with TRBD1. TRBV23-1 is annotated as an ORF whose role is uncertain. The CDR3 is made up of 22 amino acids. With V trimmed by 2 bases and J by 2 bases, 21 bases remained unmatched. The sequenced CDR3 bases are TGCGCCAGCAGTCAAAAATCACCGGGACAGGGAGAGAGTAAACTGACTAATGAAAAA. Its protein is CASSQKSPGQGESKLTNEK. The CDR3 in its entirety is CASSQKSPGQGESKLTNEKLFF.

A note on this clone: The observed sequence ends 3 residues before the CDR3 terminus, with the missing tail filled in from the germline J gene. This chain uses TRBV7-6 with TRBJ2-1; maybe TRBD2 (9 bases). This CDR3 has 16 residues. From germline, CDR1 is SGHVS and CDR2 FNYEAQ. Trimming took off 5 bases at V and 9 bases at J, with 23 bases between the two ends. CDR3 residues: CASSPYRGELAGEQFF. Incomplete CDR3 DNA: TGTGCCAGCAGCCCGTACAGGGGGGAACTAGCGGGTGAG. Combining the CDR3 with reference TRBV7-6 and TRBJ2-1 gives the whole variable domain GAGVSQSPRYKVTKRGQDVALRCDPISGHVSLYWYRQALGQGPEFLTYFNYEAQQDKSGLPNDRFSAERPEGSISTLTIQRTEQRDSAMYRCASSPYRGELAGEQFFGPGTRLTVL.

As concerns this clone: The read terminates 3 residues before the CDR3 end, so the remaining end is supplied by the germline J gene. The chain links TRBV7-2 to TRBJ2-3, with D maybe TRBD2 (5 bases). The CDR3 has 16 residues. V shed 0 bases and J shed 2 bases, with 12 bases lying between them. Germline CDR1 is SGHTA and CDR2 is FQGNSA. The CDR3 DNA, read in part, is TGTGCCAGCAGCTTAGCTTCGGTCGGGGTCACAGATACG. Translation gives CASSLASVGVTDT. The whole CDR3 protein reads CASSLASVGVTDTQYF.

About this clone: The read ends 3 residues before the CDR3 terminus; that terminus is restored from the germline J gene. The gene calls are TRBV7-2 and TRBJ2-7; 8 bases are shared with TRBD1. Germline V gene data show CDR1 as SGHTA and CDR2 as FQGNSA. The CDR3 consists of 15 residues. Trimming at V came to 4 bases and at J to 2 bases, leaving 7 bases not matched to a gene. Here the CDR3 reads CASSSQGAGAYEQYF. The CDR3 bases that were read are TGTGCCAGCAGCTCCCAGGGGGCAGGAGCCTACGAG.

Points on this clone: The junction shows a germline mismatch at one end, possibly a read error. The CDR3 extends 3 residues past the end of the read, so its final part is completed from the germline J gene. Additional DNA sequences in this sample encode the identical CDR3. The chain couples TRBV10-3 to TRBJ1-3, with TRBD1 as a possible D gene (5 bases). The CDR3 consists of 15 residues. CDR1 is ENHRY and CDR2 is SYGVKD in the germline V gene. The sequenced part of the CDR3 DNA is TGTGCCATCAGCGGGTCAGGGCCAACTGGAAACACG. As protein: CAISGSGPTGNT. The CDR3 in full is CAISGSGPTGNTIYF.

A remark on this clone: The read ends 3 residues shy of where the CDR3 ends; the end is completed using the germline J gene. V and J are TRBV5-1 and TRBJ2-3; weak D call: TRBD1 (5 bases). This CDR3 has 15 amino acids. Germline CDR1 SGHRS, CDR2 YFSETQ. V lost 0 bases, J lost 2 bases, and 10 bases lay in between. CDR3 bases read: TGCGCCAGCAGCTTGGAGACAGCTTACACAGATACG. Its protein is CASSLETAYTDT. In full, the CDR3 reads CASSLETAYTDTQYF.

As for this clone: The observed sequence ends 3 residues before the CDR3 terminus, with the missing tail filled in from the germline J gene. The chain employs TRBV6-2 or TRBV6-3 and TRBJ1-1; 10 bases match TRBD1. The CDR3 length is 14 residues. Germline CDR1 is MNHEY and CDR2 is SVGEGT. Germline trimming cut 6 bases from V and 6 bases from J; bases unmatched to any gene: 7. The chain's CDR3 is CASSPGDRGPEAFF. Partial CDR3 DNA: TGTGCCAGCAGCCCGGGGGACAGGGGTCCTGAA.

Details on this clone: The junction departs from the called germline gene at one end, perhaps through a read error. The CDR3 end is not reached by the read, which stops 3 residues before it; the germline J gene fills it in. V and J are TRBV4-2 and TRBJ2-7, with 9 bases identical to TRBD2. Germline V CDR1 and CDR2: LGHNA, YNFKEQ. The CDR3 totals 15 residues. The CDR3 region is CASSRGLAFPYEQYF. The CDR3 bases that were read are TGCGCCAGCAGCCGAGGACTAGCGTTCCCCTACGAG.

In regard to this clone: The read falls 3 residues short of the CDR3 end, and the missing part is taken from the germline J gene. The chain carries TRBV5-5 and TRBJ2-1, with a tentative D call TRBD1 (6 bases). Looked up from germline, CDR1 is SGHKS and CDR2 is YYEKEE (reference sequence). The length of the CDR3 is 14 residues. V gave up 5 bases and J gave up 8 bases, with 17 bases separating them. The DNA read from the CDR3 is TGTGCCAGCAGGCAGTACACAGGGATTGATGAG. Translating it yields CASRQYTGIDE. The CDR3 reads in full as CASRQYTGIDEQFF.

Details on this clone: The read ends 3 residues early relative to the CDR3; the germline J gene fills the gap. The chain has TRBV27 and TRBJ1-4, with D unclear. Germline CDR1 reads MNHEY; CDR2 reads SMNVEV (reference sequence). The CDR3 runs to 14 residues. The ends were cut back, 5 bases at V and 7 bases at J, with 14 bases in the middle. The CDR3 sequence is CASSTYYTGEKLFF. Partial CDR3 DNA: TGTGCCAGCAGTACCTACTACACGGGTGAAAAA.

A note on this clone: The junction and the germline gene differ at one end; a read error may be behind it. The missing CDR3 end, 3 residues past where the read stops, is filled in from the germline J gene. The V gene is TRBV7-9, the J gene TRBJ2-1, with TRBD2 identical over 7 bases. The CDR3 is 14 residues long. Germline CDR1 SEHNR, CDR2 FQNEAQ (reference sequence). The CDR3 loop reads CASSSGTNYTEQFF. CDR3 DNA, as far as it was read: TGTGCCAGCAGCTCCGGGACTAACTACACTGAG.

Notes on this clone: The CDR3 goes on 3 residues after the read ends, and that part is filled in from the germline J gene. This rearrangement joins TRBV10-3 to TRBJ2-1, with 9 bases matching TRBD1. Germline V lookup: CDR1 ENHRY, CDR2 SYGVKD. CDR3 length: 16 amino acids. V dropped 2 bases and J dropped 4; count of bases not matched to a gene: 6. The CDR3 DNA, read in part, is TGTGCCATCAGTGAGGCCCCGGACAGGGGTTACAATGAG. Encoded protein: CAISEAPDRGYNE. The CDR3 in full is CAISEAPDRGYNEQFF.

CDR3 residues: CASSNLAGGEETQYF. The CDR3 DNA, read in part, is TGTGCCAGCAGCAACTTAGCGGGGGGGGAAGAGACG. The chain joins TRBV7-9 to TRBJ2-3, with 11 bases fitting TRBD2. The read ends 3 residues early relative to the CDR3; the germline J gene fills the gap. The CDR3 has 15 residues. Looked up from germline, CDR1 is SEHNR and CDR2 is FQNEAQ (reference sequence).

Comment on this clone: Sequencing ends 3 residues short of the CDR3 end; the germline J gene provides the rest. This chain links TRBV6-2 or TRBV6-3 with TRBJ1-6, with 9 nucleotides matching TRBD1. Germline V gene data show CDR1 as MNHEY and CDR2 as SVGEGT. There are 15 residues in the CDR3. Partial CDR3 DNA: TGTGCCAGCAGTTACTTGGGACAGGGAGAATTCACC. It translates to CASSYLGQGEFT. The full CDR3 sequence reads CASSYLGQGEFTLHF.

A note on this clone: The CDR3 goes on 3 residues after the read ends, and that part is filled in from the germline J gene. This sequence joins TRBV5-5 and TRBJ1-2, with 7 bases aligning to TRBD1. CDR3 length equals 13 residues. Per germline, CDR1 SGHKS and CDR2 YYEKEE (reference sequence). The CDR3 bases that were read are TGTGCCAGCAGCTTGGTTTCTGGACAGGTC. Amino acids: CASSLVSGQV. The whole CDR3 region reads CASSLVSGQVYTF.